Given below is one T cell receptor (beta chain) in context. Germline V gene sequence: CDR1 LNHDA, CDR2 SQIVND (reference sequence). The CDR3 spans 16 residues. Trimming stripped 4 bases from V and 0 bases from J, with 13 bases between. The sample is drawn from a study of blood T cell repertoires in COVID-19. Study background: Whether acute or convalescent, the COVID-19 samples came from the United States, Italy and Spain. PBMCs, B-cell-depleted T cells, or T cells provided the cDNA or gDNA that made up the material.

Recruited during active infection, patients (from Seattle) were subsequently followed longitudinally. Authors' methods: The authors estimated nucleated cell counts from reference gene primer amplification. Measured with immunoSEQ multiplex PCR; TCRdb has only the in-frame clones, and not every one. The DNA gave D and trimming, while V, J and clone size come from that table. The top ten clones hold roughly 0.79% of a sample with under 250,000 clones, about nine tenths of them seen once. This TCR came from a man between 25 and 39 years old with COVID-19, enrolled during active disease. The chain carries TRBV19 and TRBJ1-3; TRBD1 is a possible D gene (5 bases). The specimen sequenced was peripheral blood. DNA for the CDR3: TGTGCCAGTAGTAACTTTCGACAGTCCTCTGGAAACACCATATATTTT. Translated, it gives CASSNFRQSSGNTIYF. Full variable domain (missing parts from reference TRBV19 and TRBJ1-3): DGGITQSPKYLFRKEGQNVTLSCEQNLNHDAMYWYRQDPGQGLRLIYYSQIVNDFQKGDIAEGYSVSREKKESFPLTVTSAQKNPTAFYLCASSNFRQSSGNTIYFGEGSWLTVV.